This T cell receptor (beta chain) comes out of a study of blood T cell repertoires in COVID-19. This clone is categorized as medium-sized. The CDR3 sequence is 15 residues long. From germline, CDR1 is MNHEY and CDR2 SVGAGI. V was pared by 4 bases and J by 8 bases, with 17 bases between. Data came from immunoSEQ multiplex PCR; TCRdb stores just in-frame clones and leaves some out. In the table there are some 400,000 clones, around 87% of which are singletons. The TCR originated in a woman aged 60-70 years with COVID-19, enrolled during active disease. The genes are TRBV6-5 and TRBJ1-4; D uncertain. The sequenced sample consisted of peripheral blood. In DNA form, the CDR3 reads TGTGCCAGCAGTTCGGCGGGAGGCGGTTGGGAAAAACTGTTTTTT. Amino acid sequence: CASSSAGGGWEKLFF.